This T cell receptor beta chain was captured by sequencing in a study of cytomegalovirus exposure and HLA in healthy donors. About this clone: The antigen remains unidentified. Compared with germline, one end of the junction differs, possibly owing to a read error.

In germline, CDR1 is SSHAT, CDR2 FNYEAQ (reference sequence). There are 14 residues in the CDR3. This PCR relied on a set of 60 Vbeta primers and 13 Jbeta primers. Authors' methods: Around 83 million unique TCR beta chains, 8.5 million to 14 million shared, were counted in a later analysis. The method was immunoSEQ multiplex PCR; TCRdb's version includes in-frame clones alone and lacks a portion of them. V and J calls and clone size are given by that table; D and trimming were obtained from the DNA. The table lists roughly 160,000 clones, about 68% of them singletons. General study findings and limits: With DRB1 most and HLA-C fewest, TCR association rates differed between HLA loci in a later analysis.

Each donor's status was that of a healthy bone marrow donor. The sample comprised PBMCs. The origin of this receptor is a female donor in good health and CMV-seronegative. The chain uses TRBV7-7 and TRBJ2-7, with a weak D call TRBD2 (5 bases). The CDR3 DNA follows: TGTGCTAGCAGCGTGAGGGAGACCTCGGGCGAGCAGTACTTC. This translates into CASSVRETSGEQYF.